This TCR beta chain stems from a study of T cells after yellow fever vaccination. Findings of the study overall: At about 97% for CD4 and approximately 88% for CD8, most primary-vaccination clones showed up again after the booster. Few clonotypes appeared in both CD4 and CD8 compartments.

Concerning this clonotype itself: Its antigen is undetermined.

One entry per CDR3 protein results from TCRdb running MiXCR on the 5' RACE reads. The repertoire holds hundreds of thousands of distinct CDR3 sequences, with under 14% as singletons. The V end lost 4 bases, the J end lost 4 bases, and 10 bases lay between the germline ends. The CDR3 has 13 residues. Germline CDR1 and CDR2: SGHRS and YFSETQ. This receptor was obtained from a young man who received the YFV17D yellow fever vaccine. This sequence joins TRBV5-1 and TRBJ2-3; weak D call: TRBD2 (6 bases). Sequences were derived from PBMCs, sampled on the day of the first yellow fever vaccination. The CDR3 DNA is TGCGCCAGCAGCACCGGGACTTCAGATACGCAGTATTTT. It is translated as CASSTGTSDTQYF.